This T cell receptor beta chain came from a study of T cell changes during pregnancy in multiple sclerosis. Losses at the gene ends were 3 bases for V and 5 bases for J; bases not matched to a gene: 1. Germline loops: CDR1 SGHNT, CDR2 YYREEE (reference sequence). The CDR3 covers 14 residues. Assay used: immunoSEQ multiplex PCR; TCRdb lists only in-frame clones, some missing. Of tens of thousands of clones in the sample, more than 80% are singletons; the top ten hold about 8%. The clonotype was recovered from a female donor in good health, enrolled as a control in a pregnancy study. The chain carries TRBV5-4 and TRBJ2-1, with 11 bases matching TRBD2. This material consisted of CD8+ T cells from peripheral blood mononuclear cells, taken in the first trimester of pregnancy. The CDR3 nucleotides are TGTGCCAGCAGCTCTAGCGGGGGGAACAATGAGCAGTTCTTC. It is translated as CASSSSGGNNEQFF.